Only a few counts were recorded for the clone carrying this TCR beta chain. V lost 6 bases to trimming and J lost 1 base, with 15 bases between them. CDR1 and CDR2 from the germline V gene are MNHEY and SMNVEV (reference sequence). This CDR3 has 15 residues. This sample is part of a study of T-cell reconstitution after alpha-beta-depleted transplantation in children. It was with unique molecular identifiers that the TCRbeta library was prepared. TCRdb redid the calling of the PCR reads with MiXCR, one entry per CDR3 protein. The table shows roughly 500,000 distinct CDR3 sequences, with about 12% occurring only once.

The V gene is TRBV27, the J gene TRBJ2-5; D may be TRBD1 or TRBD2 (6 bases each). The input for sequencing was PBMCs from the stem cell graft donor, taken from the stem cell graft. The receptor was derived from a human donor who donated a stem cell graft to a child with combined immunodeficiency. CDR3: CASSQPRGPQETQYF. In DNA, the CDR3 is TGTGCCAGCAGCCAGCCACGGGGGCCCCAAGAGACCCAGTACTTC.